A selection of T cell receptor beta chains follows, all from one sample in a study of cytotoxic CD8 clonotypes in ibrutinib-treated CLL. The protocol was immunoSEQ multiplex PCR, while the TCRdb copy is restricted to in-frame clones and leaves out a portion. Among 270,000 or so clones listed, 70% to 80% were seen once. Sequencing used PBMCs, obtained at disease progression, from a patient treated with ibrutinib. These receptor sequences come from a human donor with chronic lymphocytic leukemia. The CDR3 runs from the conserved cysteine through the conserved F or W. Each record gives: clone size, D gene, J gene, V gene, CDR3 DNA, CDR3 protein. D genes are given only for firm matches. The size entry is marked missing in some rows and otherwise reads once, few, many or a size class.

size: -; D: TRBD1; J: TRBJ2-4; V: TRBV2; DNA: TGTGCCAGCAGTGCGGCAGGGGGCCAAAACATTCAGTACTTC; CDR3: CASSAAGGQNIQYF
size: -; D: -; J: TRBJ1-2; V: TRBV4-3; DNA: TGCGCCAGCAGCCAAGATTGGGGGGGCTATGGCTACACCTTC; CDR3: CASSQDWGGYGYTF
size: -; D: TRBD2; J: TRBJ2-5; V: TRBV15; DNA: TGTGCCACCAGCAGACGAGGACTAGTAGAGACCCAGTACTTC; CDR3: CATSRRGLVETQYF
size: few; D: -; J: TRBJ2-7; V: TRBV5-1; DNA: TGCGCCAGCAGCGATGGAACCATGGTCCCATCCTACGAGCAGTACTTC; CDR3: CASSDGTMVPSYEQYF
size: few; D: -; J: TRBJ1-2; V: TRBV28; DNA: TGTGCCAGCAGTTTATTAGCCAGGCACTATGGCTACACCTTC; CDR3: CASSLLARHYGYTF
size: -; D: -; J: TRBJ2-3; V: TRBV5-1; DNA: TGCGCCAGCAGCTTTCGAGATACGCAGTATTTT; CDR3: CASSFRDTQYF
size: once; D: -; J: TRBJ1-2; V: TRBV4-3; DNA: TGCGCCAGCAGCCACCGTGGATCGGGTCTATTGTATGGCTACACCTTC; CDR3: CASSHRGSGLLYGYTF
size: many; D: -; J: TRBJ2-1; V: TRBV28; DNA: TGTGCCAGCAGCTCATGGAGGGATGAGCAGTTCTTC; CDR3: CASSSWRDEQFF
size: -; D: -; J: TRBJ1-1; V: TRBV9; DNA: TGTGCCAGCAGAGCCGTGGGTTGGGGTCACGCGTTT; CDR3: CASRAVGWGHAF
size: -; D: -; J: TRBJ2-7; V: TRBV9; DNA: TGTGCCAGCAGCCCAGGGGGGGGCCCACTCTACGAGCAGTACTTC; CDR3: CASSPGGGPLYEQYF
size: -; D: -; J: TRBJ2-1; V: TRBV9; DNA: TGTGCCAGCAGCGACTCCGGGGGAGTGTTCTCCTACAATGAGCAGTTCTTC; CDR3: CASSDSGGVFSYNEQFF
size: few; D: -; J: TRBJ2-7; V: TRBV5-6; DNA: TGTGCCAGCAGCTCCAGGTTCTACGAGCAGTACTTC; CDR3: CASSSRFYEQYF
size: once; D: TRBD1; J: TRBJ2-7; V: TRBV7-9; DNA: TGTGCCAGCAGCTCGACAGGGCTGTTTTACGAGCAGTACTTC; CDR3: CASSSTGLFYEQYF
size: once; D: -; J: TRBJ2-5; V: TRBV18; DNA: TGTGCCAGCTCACCACCGCGCGAGACCCAGTACTTC; CDR3: CASSPPRETQYF
size: many; D: -; J: TRBJ1-1; V: TRBV7-8; DNA: TGTGCCAGCAGCTTACGTGGACAGAGGTTGAACACTGAAGCTTTCTTT; CDR3: CASSLRGQRLNTEAFF
size: -; D: TRBD1; J: TRBJ2-1; V: TRBV7-9; DNA: TGTGCCAGCAGGACAGGGGGCCGCAATGAGCAGTTCTTC; CDR3: CASRTGGRNEQFF
size: -; D: TRBD2; J: TRBJ2-7; V: TRBV7-2; DNA: TGTGCCAGCAGCTACCTCGGACTAGCTGACGAGCAGTACTTC; CDR3: CASSYLGLADEQYF
size: few; D: -; J: TRBJ2-3; V: TRBV10-3; DNA: TGTGCCATCAGTGATAACTCGGATACGCAGTATTTT; CDR3: CAISDNSDTQYF
size: -; D: -; J: TRBJ1-2; V: TRBV15; DNA: TGTGCCACCTCGGACAGTGTTGCGGGATATGGCTACACCTTC; CDR3: CATSDSVAGYGYTF
size: -; D: -; J: TRBJ1-2; V: TRBV11-2; DNA: TGTGCCAGCAGCTTAGTGATGGCCCCCAGGAATGGCTACACCTTC; CDR3: CASSLVMAPRNGYTF
size: -; D: -; J: TRBJ2-2; V: TRBV13; DNA: TGTGCCAGCAGACCGACAGCCCCGAACACCGGGGAGCTGTTTTTT; CDR3: CASRPTAPNTGELFF
size: few; D: TRBD1; J: TRBJ1-1; V: TRBV9; DNA: TGTGCCAGCAGCGTAGGGACAGGCACTGAAGCTTTCTTT; CDR3: CASSVGTGTEAFF
size: -; D: TRBD1; J: TRBJ2-7; V: TRBV5-8; DNA: TGTGCCAGCAGCATACCCGGACAGGGGGCGGTTGACGAGCAGTACTTC; CDR3: CASSIPGQGAVDEQYF
size: few; D: -; J: TRBJ2-1; V: TRBV7-8; DNA: TGTGCCAGCAGCTTAGTAAGCGATGAGCAGTTCTTC; CDR3: CASSLVSDEQFF
size: -; D: TRBD2; J: TRBJ2-3; V: TRBV19; DNA: TGTGCCAGTAGTACGGGGGGGCGGAATACGCAGTATTTT; CDR3: CASSTGGRNTQYF
size: -; D: TRBD1; J: TRBJ1-1; V: TRBV10-1; DNA: TGCGCCAGCAGTGAACGACAGGGGTGGCTGTCTGAAGCTTTCTTT; CDR3: CASSERQGWLSEAFF
size: -; D: -; J: TRBJ2-7; V: TRBV19; DNA: TGTGCCAGTAGTATAGGCGCCGGCTACGAGCAGTACTTC; CDR3: CASSIGAGYEQYF
size: once; D: TRBD2; J: TRBJ2-3; V: TRBV10-2; DNA: TGCGCCAGTCAGCGGGGCCTAGCGGGGAGCACAGATACGCAGTATTTT; CDR3: CASQRGLAGSTDTQYF
size: -; D: TRBD1; J: TRBJ2-5; V: TRBV19; DNA: TGTGCCAGTAGAACAGGGGTAGGGTACTTC; CDR3: CASRTGVGYF
size: -; D: -; J: TRBJ2-7; V: TRBV10-3; DNA: TGTGCCATCGGGAGTCGGACAGACTACGAGCAGTACTTC; CDR3: CAIGSRTDYEQYF
size: -; D: -; J: TRBJ2-1; V: TRBV9; DNA: TGTGCCAGCAGCTTTCGGGACATTGTTTTCTACAATGAGCAGTTCTTC; CDR3: CASSFRDIVFYNEQFF
size: -; D: -; J: TRBJ2-3; V: TRBV18; DNA: TGTGCCAGCTCACCGGACAGCCCACGCACAGATACGCAGTATTTT; CDR3: CASSPDSPRTDTQYF
size: -; D: TRBD1; J: TRBJ2-7; V: TRBV2; DNA: TGTGCCAGCAGACCCCGGACAGGGGTAGGCGAGCAGTACTTC; CDR3: CASRPRTGVGEQYF
size: -; D: TRBD2; J: TRBJ2-3; V: TRBV6-5; DNA: TGTGCCAGCGGCCCTCCTGGACTAGCTACAGATACGCAGTATTTT; CDR3: CASGPPGLATDTQYF
size: -; D: -; J: TRBJ2-1; V: TRBV11-2; DNA: TGTGCCAGCAGCTTAGTTATTTCGGGCAATGAGCAGTTCTTC; CDR3: CASSLVISGNEQFF
size: -; D: -; J: TRBJ1-6; V: TRBV10-2; DNA: TGCGCCAGCAACCCGGGACACGGGCTGATGGCCCTCCACTTT; CDR3: CASNPGHGLMALHF
size: -; D: -; J: TRBJ1-5; V: TRBV27; DNA: TGTGCCAGCAGTTACGACGCAAACAATCAGCCCCAGCATTTT; CDR3: CASSYDANNQPQHF
size: -; D: -; J: TRBJ2-7; V: TRBV2; DNA: TGTGCCAGCAGTGAAGGGGCTATAGACTACGAGCAGTACTTC; CDR3: CASSEGAIDYEQYF
size: -; D: TRBD2; J: TRBJ2-1; V: TRBV29-1; DNA: TGCAGCGTTGAGGCTAGCGGGGGCGCGTTGGCTGGCAATGAGCAGTTCTTC; CDR3: CSVEASGGALAGNEQFF
size: -; D: TRBD1; J: TRBJ1-2; V: TRBV5-1; DNA: TGCGCCAGCAGCCCCAACCCCCGGGACAGCTATGGCTACACCTTC; CDR3: CASSPNPRDSYGYTF
size: -; D: TRBD1; J: TRBJ2-3; V: TRBV25-1; DNA: TGTGCCAGCACCCCCCGAGACAGGGACCACACAGATACGCAGTATTTT; CDR3: CASTPRDRDHTDTQYF
size: -; D: TRBD1; J: TRBJ1-2; V: TRBV7-9; DNA: TGTGCCAGCTCGGACAGGGTATTTGGCTACACCTTC; CDR3: CASSDRVFGYTF
size: -; D: -; J: TRBJ2-5; V: TRBV6-1; DNA: TGTGTGTGCAGACGGGCTAACCAAGAGACCCAGTACTTC; CDR3: CVCRRANQETQYF
size: -; D: TRBD2; J: TRBJ2-7; V: TRBV7-2; DNA: TGTGCCAGCAGCCCCGGGGTAGCGGGAGGGCAGGAGCAGTACTTC; CDR3: CASSPGVAGGQEQYF
size: few; D: -; J: TRBJ2-7; V: TRBV6-5; DNA: TGTGCCAGCAGTTTAGGGGGGTATCCCTACGAGCAGTACTTC; CDR3: CASSLGGYPYEQYF
size: -; D: TRBD2; J: TRBJ2-7; V: TRBV5-6; DNA: TGTGCCAGCAGCTTACGTCTAGCGGGAGCCCTCTCCTACGAGCAGTACTTC; CDR3: CASSLRLAGALSYEQYF